These 12 T cell receptor beta chains were sequenced from one sample in a study of CD8 T cells in ankylosing spondylitis. Points from the study as a whole: There was a TCR beta motif, made of eight highly homologous variants, that appeared characteristic of ankylosing spondylitis blood.

Antigens of these TCRs are unknown. One entry per CDR3 protein, called by TCRdb with MiXCR from the 5' RACE reads. The top ten hold approximately 0.51% of the sample, which has about 800,000 distinct CDR3 sequences, 10% to 15% seen once. Sequenced sample: blood, either unsorted or a sorted T cell fraction (not recorded which). Source of these receptors: a male donor with ankylosing spondylitis.

This clonotype was recorded a few times. The gene calls are TRBV29-1 and TRBJ2-1; perhaps D is TRBD1 or TRBD2 (5 bases each). CDR1 and CDR2 from the germline V gene are SQVTM and ANQGSEA. The CDR3 has 14 residues. V lost 8 bases to trimming and J lost 10 bases, with 24 bases between them. CDR3 sequence reads: CSFSRGTLRWEQFF. The CDR3 nucleotides are TGCAGCTTTAGCCGAGGGACCCTCAGGTGGGAGCAGTTCTTC.

This clonotype was counted ten times or more. The gene calls are TRBV10-3 and TRBJ2-1, with 9 nucleotides matching TRBD2. The germline V gene encodes CDR1 ENHRY and CDR2 SYGVKD. J lost 0 bases, V lost 7 bases, and 7 bases had no gene match. There are 16 residues in the CDR3. CDR3 region: CAINEASGVSYNEQFF. The CDR3 DNA reads TGTGCCATCAACGAGGCTAGCGGGGTCTCCTACAATGAGCAGTTCTTC.

This CDR3 is CASSPGASGRSEQFF. The CDR3 nucleotides are TGCGCCAGCAGCCCCGGGGCTAGCGGGAGGAGTGAGCAGTTCTTC. The chain joins TRBV4-3 to TRBJ2-1, with 11 bases that match TRBD2. The CDR3 loop spans 15 amino acids. The germline gives CDR1 LGHNA, CDR2 YSLEER. V gave up 4 bases and J gave up 9 bases; unmatched junction bases: 8.

At least ten counts were recorded for this clonotype. The V and J genes are TRBV29-1 and TRBJ1-6; D gene ambiguous. The CDR3 covers 13 residues. Trimming pared 7 bases from V and 4 bases from J, leaving 11 bases between. CDR1 is SQVTM, CDR2 ANQGSEA, per germline. The CDR3 DNA follows: TGCAGCGCGATCGACGATTATAATTCACCCCTCCACTTT. As protein: CSAIDDYNSPLHF.

The chain has TRBV20-1 and TRBJ1-2, with D possibly being TRBD1 (5 bases). Trimming cost V 6 bases and J 6 bases, with 23 bases left between them. CDR3 size: 15 residues. CDR1 is DFQATT, CDR2 SNEGSKA, per germline (reference sequence). The DNA of the CDR3 is TGCAGTGCCCCACCCGGGGCGGAGAGAAGTGATGGCTACACCTTC. Encoded protein: CSAPPGAERSDGYTF.

This clonotype has at least ten counts. The chain is built from TRBV12-3 or TRBV12-4 and TRBJ2-3, with D possibly being TRBD1 or TRBD2 (7 bases each). CDR3 size: 17 residues. Trimming pared 7 bases from V and 2 bases from J, leaving 22 bases between. As DNA, the CDR3 is TGTGCCAGCATACCTCAGGGGGGGATAGATTTCACAGATACGCAGTATTTT. Its protein product is CASIPQGGIDFTDTQYF.

This clonotype was recorded many times. This CDR3 reads CASSQGENNEQFF. DNA of the CDR3: TGTGCCAGCTCCCAGGGGGAAAACAATGAGCAGTTCTTC. The V gene is TRBV18, the J gene TRBJ2-1; TRBD1 matches 7 bases. Germline-derived CDR1 and CDR2 are KGHSH and LQKENI. V was clipped by 6 bases and J by 5 bases; unmatched bases: 4. The CDR3 has 13 amino acids.

The table lists this clonotype with a few counts. The rearrangement uses TRBV10-3 and TRBJ1-1, with TRBD1 as a possible D gene (6 bases). Germline assignment: CDR1 ENHRY and CDR2 SYGVKD. V shed 4 bases and J shed 1 base, with 10 bases lying between them. This CDR3 is built from 14 residues. CDR3 nucleotide sequence: TGTGCCATCAGTGTCAAGACAGGGAACACTGAAGCTTTCTTT. Translation: CAISVKTGNTEAFF.

The genes are TRBV9 and TRBJ2-7, with D unclear. The CDR3 is 14 residues long. CDR1 is SGDLS and CDR2 is YYNGEE in the germline V gene. Trimming took off 4 bases at V and 5 bases at J, with 16 bases between the two ends. CDR3 nucleotides: TGTGCCAGCAGCCCCCAGTATGCATCCCACGAGCAGTACTTC. Protein product: CASSPQYASHEQYF. Full variable domain (rest looked up from reference TRBV9 and TRBJ2-7): DSGVTQTPKHLITATGQRVTLRCSPRSGDLSVYWYQQSLDQGLQFLIQYYNGEERAKGNILERFSAQQFPDLHSELNLSSLELGDSALYFCASSPQYASHEQYFGPGTRLTVT.

The sample holds many counts of this clonotype. The chain uses TRBV18 and TRBJ1-1; D gene uncertain. The CDR3 totals 11 residues. The V end lost 4 bases, the J end lost 5 bases, and 5 bases lay between the germline ends. CDR1 is KGHSH and CDR2 is LQKENI in the germline V gene. The CDR3 here is CASSRSTEAFF. In DNA, the CDR3 is TGTGCCAGCTCACGGAGTACTGAAGCTTTCTTT.

The CDR3 DNA reads TGCAGTGGCCTGGGAGGTGGCACTGAAGCTTTCTTT. As protein: CSGLGGGTEAFF. The V and J genes are TRBV20-1 and TRBJ1-1; the D is unclear. This CDR3 contains 12 residues. V was clipped by 7 bases and J by 4 bases, with 13 bases between them. Germline values: CDR1 DFQATT, CDR2 SNEGSKA (reference sequence).

This clonotype was observed a few times. The V gene is TRBV7-3, the J gene TRBJ2-3; 14 bases match TRBD2. The length of the CDR3 is 18 residues. With 0 bases clipped from V and 2 bases from J, the junction kept 4 bases outside the gene matches. The germline V gene has CDR1 SGHTA and CDR2 FQGTGA. The chain's CDR3 is CASSLTGLAGANTDTQYF. CDR3 nucleotide sequence: TGTGCCAGCAGCTTAACGGGACTAGCGGGGGCCAACACAGATACGCAGTATTTT.